A single sample gave rise to the 6 T cell receptor beta chains below, sequenced in a study of cytomegalovirus exposure and HLA in healthy donors (TCRdb year 2017). Library generation was performed with the immunoSEQ multiplex PCR assay. A mixture of 60 forward primers for TCR Vbeta segments and 13 reverse primers for TCR Jbeta segments was used in the multiplex PCR. The table comes from immuneACCESS by way of TCRdb, which keeps in-frame sequences with V and J called. Part of the clones is missing from these tables; in studies checked, under half for an unresolved V gene and the rest for unknown reasons. This sample gives about 93,000 clones in total; 82% of them show up just once. About 4% of the sample belongs to the ten largest clones. The source material was PBMCs. The receptors stem from a man aged 45-60 years in good health and CMV-seronegative.

The chain couples TRBV4-3 to TRBJ2-1; 8 bases agree with TRBD2. The CDR3 extends over 14 amino acids. In germline, CDR1 is LGHNA, CDR2 YSLEER. The ends lost 5 bases at V and 3 bases at J; junction bases unmatched: 3. As DNA, the CDR3 is TGCGCCAGCAGCTCCGGGACTAGCTACAATGAGCAGTTCTTC. As protein: CASSSGTSYNEQFF.

CDR3 in amino acids: CASSFDQTSSYEQYF. CDR3 sequence (DNA): TGTGCCAGCAGTTTCGACCAGACATCCTCCTACGAGCAGTACTTC. The V gene is TRBV28, the J gene TRBJ2-7; D unclear. The CDR3 loop spans 15 amino acids. Per the germline V gene, CDR1 is MDHEN and CDR2 is SYDVKM. The V and J ends lost 3 bases and 0 bases respectively, with 12 bases between them.

The V call is TRBV5-4, the J call TRBJ2-1; 10 positions match TRBD2. CDR3 length equals 20 residues. Germline V gene data show CDR1 as SGHNT and CDR2 as YYREEE (reference sequence). V shed 5 bases, J shed 3 bases, and the junction held 20 bases outside the gene matches. The CDR3 is CASRRDPWQREGRFYNEQFF. The CDR3 nucleotides read TGTGCCAGCAGACGGGACCCCTGGCAGCGGGAGGGCCGTTTCTACAATGAGCAGTTCTTC.

V gene TRBV6-1 combines with J gene TRBJ2-5; D is unclear. The CDR3 is 14 amino acids. V was clipped by 0 bases and J by 1 base, with 6 bases between them. Looked up from germline, CDR1 is MNHNS and CDR2 is SASEGT. The CDR3 DNA reads TGTGCCAGCAGTGAAGCGCGCTTCCAAGAGACCCAGTACTTC. Encoded protein: CASSEARFQETQYF.

The chain links TRBV6-5 to TRBJ2-7, with D possibly TRBD1 on 5 matching bases. Germline values: CDR1 MNHEY, CDR2 SVGAGI. This CDR3 comprises 14 residues. Deletions cut 8 bases from V and 2 bases from J, with 16 bases between. CDR3 sequence reads: CASGLMAGPYEQYF. CDR3 sequence (DNA): TGTGCCAGCGGGCTTATGGCAGGGCCCTACGAGCAGTACTTC.

J is TRBJ1-2 and V is TRBV19, with D perhaps matching TRBD1 (6 bases). Germline CDR1 is LNHDA and CDR2 is SQIVND (reference sequence). This CDR3 comprises 16 residues. V lost 0 bases and J lost 0, with 11 bases in between. CDR3 DNA sequence: TGTGCCAGTAGTATAGAAGGACAGCGACCTAACTATGGCTACACCTTC. This codes for CASSIEGQRPNYGYTF.